This T cell receptor beta chain is from a study of CD8 T cells in ankylosing spondylitis. The germline V gene encodes CDR1 SNHLY and CDR2 FYNNEI. The CDR3 is 15 amino acids. V was cut by 2 bases and J by 2 bases, with 11 bases left in between. Comments on this clonotype: Its specificity is not known.

Whole-study findings and limits: Matched synovial fluid from ankylosing spondylitis patients was reported to be enriched for disease-linked clones. Seemingly characteristic of ankylosing spondylitis blood was a TCR beta motif consisting of about 8 highly homologous variants.

TCRdb recomputed calls from the 5' RACE reads with MiXCR, one row per CDR3 protein. The profile covers around 450,000 distinct CDR3 sequences, with about 25% appearing a single time and about 1% taken by the ten largest. The rearrangement links TRBV2 to TRBJ2-3, with no clear D. This receptor was identified in a male donor with ankylosing spondylitis. Sequences were obtained from blood, either unsorted or a sorted T cell fraction (not recorded which). The CDR3 DNA reads TGTGCCAGCAGTGAATTCAGGTCTTTCACAGATACGCAGTATTTT. Translation gives CASSEFRSFTDTQYF.